These 24 T cell receptor beta chains came from one sample sequenced in a study of shared clonotypes between healthy human individuals. The method was immunoSEQ multiplex PCR; TCRdb's version includes in-frame clones alone and lacks a portion of them. The table shows hundreds of thousands of clones, with around three quarters occurring only once. The sample was memory CD4+ T cells sorted from blood. The subset is: CD45RA-negative fraction. Receptor source: a woman aged 25-40 years in good health.

The chain is built from TRBV28 and TRBJ1-4; TRBD1 agrees at 11 bases. Germline loops: CDR1 MDHEN, CDR2 SYDVKM. The CDR3 runs 18 residues. The V segment lost 6 bases and the J segment 5 bases; nucleotides outside the gene matches: 14. The CDR3, as DNA: TGTGCCAGCAGACTACCGGGACAGGGGGTTCTGGGGAATGAAAAACTGTTTTTT. Protein sequence: CASRLPGQGVLGNEKLFF.

The rearrangement links TRBV4-1 to TRBJ1-5; 8 positions match TRBD1. V lost 0 bases to trimming and J lost 7 bases; unmatched junction nucleotides: 11. CDR3 size: 17 residues. Germline lookup yields CDR1 MGHRA and CDR2 YSYEKL. In DNA, the CDR3 is TGCGCCAGCAGCCAAGACCCGTACTGGACAGGGAAGCAGCCCCAGCATTTT. Protein product: CASSQDPYWTGKQPQHF.

This clone was seen once. The chain recombines TRBV5-1 with TRBJ2-5; D not certain. The CDR3 runs to 13 residues. The germline V gene encodes CDR1 SGHRS and CDR2 YFSETQ. The V end was cut by 5 bases, the J end by 2 bases, with 10 bases between. This CDR3 is CASSVQAQETQYF. The DNA for the CDR3 is TGCGCCAGCAGTGTCCAAGCTCAAGAGACCCAGTACTTC.

This chain connects TRBV5-5 to TRBJ1-4; 7 bases line up with TRBD1. V was pared by 4 bases and J by 8 bases, with 8 bases of the junction left unmatched. This CDR3 has 14 amino acids. CDR1 SGHKS and CDR2 YYEKEE come from the germline V gene (reference sequence). The CDR3 is CASSHTHRGEKLFF. The CDR3 bases are TGTGCCAGCAGCCACACCCACAGGGGAGAAAAACTGTTTTTT.

This chain connects TRBV28 to TRBJ2-4; 7 positions agree with TRBD1. The ends lost 1 base at V and 2 bases at J; junction bases unmatched: 5. Germline loops: CDR1 MDHEN, CDR2 SYDVKM. This CDR3 spans 16 amino acids. The CDR3, as DNA: TGTGCCAGCAGTTTATATGAGGGGGCGACCAAAAACATTCAGTACTTC. Its translation is CASSLYEGATKNIQYF.

The chain uses TRBV7-3 and TRBJ1-2; D is undetermined. Trimming took off 2 bases at V and 0 bases at J, with 4 bases between the two ends. From germline, CDR1 is SGHTA and CDR2 FQGTGA. This CDR3 contains 13 residues. The CDR3: CASSLDTNYGYTF. The CDR3 DNA reads TGTGCCAGCAGCTTAGACACTAACTATGGCTACACCTTC.

The chain is built from TRBV6-1 and TRBJ2-1; D uncertain. The CDR3 loop spans 13 amino acids. The ends were cut back, 5 bases at V and 6 bases at J, with 11 bases in the middle. Germline-derived CDR1 and CDR2 are MNHNS and SASEGT. The CDR3 DNA reads TGTGCCAGCAGTAGGTCTCAACCCAATGAGCAGTTCTTC. This encodes CASSRSQPNEQFF.

This chain joins TRBV19 and TRBJ1-5; 11 bases agree with TRBD1. The germline V gene has CDR1 LNHDA and CDR2 SQIVND (reference sequence). V lost 7 bases and J lost 0; bases outside the gene matches: 11. The CDR3 has 18 amino acids. DNA for the CDR3: TGTGCCAGTACCCGGACAGGGGGCCGAGGGGGTAGCAATCAGCCCCAGCATTTT. Its translation: CASTRTGGRGGSNQPQHF.

CDR3 amino acids: CASSWDNYGYTF. CDR3 bases: TGTGCCAGCAGTTGGGACAACTATGGCTACACCTTC. The chain joins TRBV28 to TRBJ1-2, with D maybe TRBD1 (5 bases). Germline V gives CDR1 MDHEN, CDR2 SYDVKM. The CDR3 consists of 12 residues. V was cut by 4 bases and J by 2 bases, with 5 bases left in between.

This chain links TRBV28 with TRBJ1-3; TRBD1 is a possible D gene (6 bases). The ends were cut back, 7 bases at V and 1 base at J, with 14 bases in the middle. Germline V gene sequence: CDR1 MDHEN, CDR2 SYDVKM. CDR3 length: 15 residues. The DNA for the CDR3 is TGTGCCAGCAACTTAGGCCAGGGGTCTGGAAACACCATATATTTT. Its translation is CASNLGQGSGNTIYF.

The V gene is TRBV7-9, the J gene TRBJ1-5; no clear D gene. The CDR3 consists of 15 residues. Germline CDR1 reads SEHNR; CDR2 reads FQNEAQ (reference sequence). The ends were cut back, 2 bases at V and 5 bases at J, with 13 bases in the middle. Here the CDR3 DNA reads TGTGCCAGCAGCTTAACCACTGCGGGAGATCAGCCCCAGCATTTT. Encoded protein: CASSLTTAGDQPQHF.

This clone was observed a single time. V and J are TRBV27 and TRBJ1-3, with TRBD1 matching over 8 bases. The germline gives CDR1 MNHEY, CDR2 SMNVEV (reference sequence). The CDR3 contains 18 residues. J lost 0 bases, V lost 4 bases, and 11 bases had no gene match. The CDR3 reads CASSSRGPVSLSGNTIYF. The CDR3, as DNA: TGTGCCAGCAGTTCCAGGGGGCCGGTCTCTCTCTCTGGAAACACCATATATTTT.

This clone appeared once. The rearrangement joins TRBV19 to TRBJ2-3; D gene uncertain. V lost 4 bases and J lost 0, with 11 bases in between. The length of the CDR3 is 15 residues. Germline CDR1 is LNHDA and CDR2 is SQIVND (reference sequence). The chain's CDR3 is CASSTWFSSTDTQYF. The CDR3 DNA reads TGTGCCAGTAGTACCTGGTTCTCTAGCACAGATACGCAGTATTTT.

The genes are TRBV28 and TRBJ2-7; the D call may be TRBD1 or TRBD2 (5 bases each). In germline, CDR1 is MDHEN, CDR2 SYDVKM. The CDR3 sequence is 16 residues long. V was trimmed by 2 bases and J by 7 bases, leaving 21 bases between them. CDR3 nucleotides: TGTGCCAGCAGTTTACCCCGGGCAGGGAGCTCGGGGGAGCAGTACTTC. Translating it yields CASSLPRAGSSGEQYF.

V usage is TRBV2 and J usage is TRBJ2-3, with D hard to call. CDR1 SNHLY and CDR2 FYNNEI come from the germline V gene. Trimming cost V 5 bases and J 5 bases, with 11 bases left between them. This CDR3 comprises 13 residues. The CDR3 bases are TGTGCCAGCAGTAGGCAGCTTTTAGATACGCAGTATTTT. It is translated as CASSRQLLDTQYF.

The V call is TRBV11-3, the J call TRBJ2-7, with D unclear. The CDR3 is made up of 12 amino acids. The germline V and J ends were trimmed by 4 bases and 5 bases, with 9 bases remaining between them. Germline CDR1 is SGHNT and CDR2 is YENEEA. CDR3 in amino acids: CASSSNTHEQYF. The DNA of the CDR3 is TGTGCCAGCAGCTCAAACACTCACGAGCAGTACTTC.

The chain employs TRBV29-1 and TRBJ2-3, with no clear D. Germline-derived CDR1 and CDR2 are SQVTM and ANQGSEA. Trimming removed 5 bases at V and 5 bases at J, with 8 bases between. There are 11 residues in the CDR3. CDR3 protein: CSVNKGDTQYF. In DNA, the CDR3 is TGCAGCGTTAACAAGGGAGATACGCAGTATTTT.

There are a few counts of this clone. The gene calls are TRBV11-1 and TRBJ1-1, with 9 bases lining up with TRBD1. Germline-derived CDR1 and CDR2 are SGHAT and FQDESV (reference sequence). Losses at the gene ends were 5 bases for V and 10 bases for J; bases not matched to a gene: 17. The CDR3 totals 16 residues. The CDR3 nucleotides are TGTGCCAGCAGCGCCACCCCGACCGGGACAGGGAGTGGAGCTTTCTTT. Its protein is CASSATPTGTGSGAFF. The whole variable domain, remainder taken from reference TRBV11-1 and TRBJ1-1, is EAEVAQSPRYKITEKSQAVAFWCDPISGHATLYWYRQILGQGPELLVQFQDESVVDDSQLPKDRFSAERLKGVDSTLKIQPAELGDSAMYLCASSATPTGTGSGAFFGQGTRLTVV.

The V gene is TRBV5-1, the J gene TRBJ2-2, with a tentative D call TRBD1 (6 bases). CDR1 is SGHRS, CDR2 YFSETQ, per germline. There are 15 residues in the CDR3. V lost 2 bases, J lost 5 bases, and 13 bases lay in between. The CDR3 DNA reads as TGCGCCAGCAGCTTAGGGGCAGGGGTGACCGGGGAGCTGTTTTTT. Translation: CASSLGAGVTGELFF.

CDR3 sequence reads: CASSLVPGVPSYEQYF. CDR3 coding DNA: TGTGCCAGCAGCTTAGTCCCGGGAGTACCATCCTACGAGCAGTACTTC. The V call is TRBV11-2, the J call TRBJ2-7, with D perhaps matching TRBD2 (6 bases). The CDR3 is 16 residues long. CDR1 is SGHAT, CDR2 FQNNGV, per germline. Deletions cut 1 base from V and 1 base from J, with 14 bases between.

The CDR3 region has the DNA TGTGCCAGCAGCCTTGCCACCGGGGAGCTGTTTTTT. Translation gives CASSLATGELFF. The chain is built from TRBV7-3 and TRBJ2-2; no firm D call. Deletions cut 5 bases from V and 4 bases from J, with 5 bases between. Germline CDR1 reads SGHTA; CDR2 reads FQGTGA. CDR3 length equals 12 residues.

The V gene is TRBV27, the J gene TRBJ1-4; possibly TRBD1 for D (5 bases). CDR3 length: 12 amino acids. V lost 3 bases, J lost 10 bases, and 9 bases lay in between. The germline CDR1 and CDR2 sequences are MNHEY and SMNVEV (reference sequence). The CDR3 region is CASSLGGGKLFF. The CDR3 bases are TGTGCCAGCAGTTTGGGGGGTGGAAAACTGTTTTTT.

This clone was counted a few times. The rearrangement joins TRBV19 to TRBJ2-5, with 11 bases aligning to TRBD1. With 5 bases clipped from V and 4 bases from J, the junction kept 9 bases outside the gene matches. Germline loops: CDR1 LNHDA, CDR2 SQIVND (reference sequence). The CDR3 loop spans 16 amino acids. CDR3 protein: CASSPLRTGGGETQYF. The CDR3, as DNA: TGTGCCAGTAGTCCTCTTCGGACAGGGGGCGGAGAGACCCAGTACTTC.

The rearrangement links TRBV5-4 to TRBJ2-5, with 8 nucleotides matching TRBD2. Germline V gives CDR1 SGHNT, CDR2 YYREEE (reference sequence). With 3 bases clipped from V and 9 bases from J, the junction kept 13 bases outside the gene matches. This CDR3 spans 15 amino acids. In nucleotides, the CDR3 is TGTGCCAGCAGCTCAAAAACTAGCGGCCCAATGTCCCAGTACTTC. This encodes CASSSKTSGPMSQYF.